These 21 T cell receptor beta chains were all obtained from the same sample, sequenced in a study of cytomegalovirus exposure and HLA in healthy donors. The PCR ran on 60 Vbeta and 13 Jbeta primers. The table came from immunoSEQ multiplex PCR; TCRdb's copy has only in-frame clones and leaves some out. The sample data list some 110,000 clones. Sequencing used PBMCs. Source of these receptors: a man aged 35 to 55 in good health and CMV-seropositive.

The CDR3 loop is CASSSRGGDTQYF. In DNA, the CDR3 is TGTGCCAGTAGTTCTCGGGGGGGAGATACGCAGTATTTT. The chain is built from TRBV19 and TRBJ2-3; 8 positions match TRBD2. With V trimmed by 5 bases and J by 5 bases, 3 bases remained unmatched. The length of the CDR3 is 13 residues. Germline V gives CDR1 LNHDA, CDR2 SQIVND (reference sequence).

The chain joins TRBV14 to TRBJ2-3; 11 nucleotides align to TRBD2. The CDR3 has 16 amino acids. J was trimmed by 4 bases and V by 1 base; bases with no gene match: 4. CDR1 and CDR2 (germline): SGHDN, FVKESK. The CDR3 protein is CASSQASGRLADTQYF. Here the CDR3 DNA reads TGTGCCAGCAGCCAAGCTAGCGGGAGGTTAGCAGATACGCAGTATTTT.

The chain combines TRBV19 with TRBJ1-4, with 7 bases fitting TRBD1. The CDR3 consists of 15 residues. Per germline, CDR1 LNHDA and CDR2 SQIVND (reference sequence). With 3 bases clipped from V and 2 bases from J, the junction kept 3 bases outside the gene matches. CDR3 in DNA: TGTGCCAGTAGTATGTTGGGACAGACTAATGAAAAACTGTTTTTT. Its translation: CASSMLGQTNEKLFF. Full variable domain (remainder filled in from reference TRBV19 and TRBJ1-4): DGGITQSPKYLFRKEGQNVTLSCEQNLNHDAMYWYRQDPGQGLRLIYYSQIVNDFQKGDIAEGYSVSREKKESFPLTVTSAQKNPTAFYLCASSMLGQTNEKLFFGSGTQLSVL.

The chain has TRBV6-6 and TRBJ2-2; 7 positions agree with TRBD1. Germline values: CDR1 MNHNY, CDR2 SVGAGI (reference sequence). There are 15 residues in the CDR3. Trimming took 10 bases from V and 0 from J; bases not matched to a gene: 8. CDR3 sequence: CATLPGQTNTGELFF. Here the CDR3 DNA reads TGTGCCACCCTCCCGGGACAGACGAACACCGGGGAGCTGTTTTTT.

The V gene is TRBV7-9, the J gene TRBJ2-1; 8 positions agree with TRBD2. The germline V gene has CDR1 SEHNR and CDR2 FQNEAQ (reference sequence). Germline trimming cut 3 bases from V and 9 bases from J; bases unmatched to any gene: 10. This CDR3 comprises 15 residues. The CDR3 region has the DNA TGTGCCAGCAGCTTTTCAGCGGGAGTAAAGCGTGAGCAGTTCTTC. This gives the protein CASSFSAGVKREQFF.

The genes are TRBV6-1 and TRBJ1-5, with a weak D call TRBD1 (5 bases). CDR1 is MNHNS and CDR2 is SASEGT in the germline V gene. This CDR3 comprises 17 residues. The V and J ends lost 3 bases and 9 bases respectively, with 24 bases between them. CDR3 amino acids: CASSEYLGAGGYLPQHF. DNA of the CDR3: TGTGCCAGCAGTGAGTACTTAGGGGCCGGGGGATATCTGCCCCAGCATTTT.

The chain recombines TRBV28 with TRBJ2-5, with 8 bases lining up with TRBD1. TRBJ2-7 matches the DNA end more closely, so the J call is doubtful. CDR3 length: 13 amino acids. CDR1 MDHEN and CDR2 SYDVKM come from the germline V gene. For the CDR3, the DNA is TGTGCCAGCAGTTTTACAGGGGGCTACGAGCAGTACTTC. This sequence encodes CASSFTGGYEQYF.

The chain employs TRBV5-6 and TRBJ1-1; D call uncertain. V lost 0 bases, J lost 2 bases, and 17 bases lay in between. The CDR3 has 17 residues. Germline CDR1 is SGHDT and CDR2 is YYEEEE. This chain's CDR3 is CASSLERASPLNTEAFF. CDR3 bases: TGTGCCAGCAGCTTGGAGCGGGCGTCGCCGTTAAACACTGAAGCTTTCTTT. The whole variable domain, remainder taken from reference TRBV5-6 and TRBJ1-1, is DAGVTQSPTHLIKTRGQQVTLRCSPKSGHDTVSWYQQALGQGPQFIFQYYEEEERQRGNFPDRFSGHQFPNYSSELNVNALLLGDSALYLCASSLERASPLNTEAFFGQGTRLTVV.

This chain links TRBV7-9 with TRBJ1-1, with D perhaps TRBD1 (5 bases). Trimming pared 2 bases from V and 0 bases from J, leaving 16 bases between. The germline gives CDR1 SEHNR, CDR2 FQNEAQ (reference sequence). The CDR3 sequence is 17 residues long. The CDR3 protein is CASSLRQGLPMNTEAFF. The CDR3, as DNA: TGTGCCAGCAGCTTACGGCAGGGCCTACCCATGAACACTGAAGCTTTCTTT.

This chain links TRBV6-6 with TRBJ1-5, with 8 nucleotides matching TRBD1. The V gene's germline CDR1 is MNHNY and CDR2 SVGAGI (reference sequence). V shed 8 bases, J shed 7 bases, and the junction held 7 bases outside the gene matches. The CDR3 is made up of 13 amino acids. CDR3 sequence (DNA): TGTGCCAGCCGGAGGACAGGGAACCAGCCCCAGCATTTT. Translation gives CASRRTGNQPQHF.

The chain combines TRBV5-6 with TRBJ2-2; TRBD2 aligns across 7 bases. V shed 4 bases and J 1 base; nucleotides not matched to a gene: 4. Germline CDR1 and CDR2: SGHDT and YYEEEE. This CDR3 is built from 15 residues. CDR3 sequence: CASSLGLRNTGELFF. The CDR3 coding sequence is TGTGCCAGCAGCCTGGGACTAAGGAACACCGGGGAGCTGTTTTTT.

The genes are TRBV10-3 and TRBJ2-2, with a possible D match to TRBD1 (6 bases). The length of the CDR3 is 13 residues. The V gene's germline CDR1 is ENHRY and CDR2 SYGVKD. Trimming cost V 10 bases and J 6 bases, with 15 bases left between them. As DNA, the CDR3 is TGTGCCACCCGGGACAATATCCCCGGGGAGCTGTTTTTT. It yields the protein CATRDNIPGELFF.

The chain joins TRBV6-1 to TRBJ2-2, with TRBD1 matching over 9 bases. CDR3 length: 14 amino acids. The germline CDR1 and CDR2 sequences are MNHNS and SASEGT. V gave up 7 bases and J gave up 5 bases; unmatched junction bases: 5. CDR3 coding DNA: TGTGCCAGCACCACAGGGGGCGTGACCGGGGAGCTGTTTTTT. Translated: CASTTGGVTGELFF.

CDR3 DNA sequence: TGTGCCAGCAGTTCCCCGGGACACGGCTCTGGAAACACCATATATTTT. Amino acids: CASSSPGHGSGNTIYF. This chain links TRBV28 with TRBJ1-3; possible D gene TRBD1, 6 bases. The germline V and J ends were trimmed by 4 bases and 0 bases, with 13 bases remaining between them. Germline loops: CDR1 MDHEN, CDR2 SYDVKM. The CDR3 sequence is 16 residues long.

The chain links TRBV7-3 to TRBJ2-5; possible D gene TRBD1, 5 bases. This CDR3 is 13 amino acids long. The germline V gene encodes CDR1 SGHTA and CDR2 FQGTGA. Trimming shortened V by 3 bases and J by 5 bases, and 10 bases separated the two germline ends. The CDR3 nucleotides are TGTGCCAGCAGCTTGGGGCTGTTGGAGACCCAGTACTTC. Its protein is CASSLGLLETQYF.

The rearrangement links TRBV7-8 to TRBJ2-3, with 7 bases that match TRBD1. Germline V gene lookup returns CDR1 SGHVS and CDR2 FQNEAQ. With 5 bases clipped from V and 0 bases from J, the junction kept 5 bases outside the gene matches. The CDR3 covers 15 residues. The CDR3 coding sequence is TGTGCCAGCAGCCCCGGGACAGCTAGCACAGATACGCAGTATTTT. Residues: CASSPGTASTDTQYF.

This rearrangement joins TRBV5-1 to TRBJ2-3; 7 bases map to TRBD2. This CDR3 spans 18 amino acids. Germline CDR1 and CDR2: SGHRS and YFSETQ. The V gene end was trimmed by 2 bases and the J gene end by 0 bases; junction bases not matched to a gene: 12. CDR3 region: CASSFGPVASGSTDTQYF. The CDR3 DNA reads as TGCGCCAGCAGCTTCGGCCCGGTGGCTAGCGGTAGCACAGATACGCAGTATTTT.

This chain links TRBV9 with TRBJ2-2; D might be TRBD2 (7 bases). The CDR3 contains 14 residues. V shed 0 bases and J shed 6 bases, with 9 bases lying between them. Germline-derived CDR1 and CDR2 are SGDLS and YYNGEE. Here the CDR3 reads CASSVGGGAGELFF. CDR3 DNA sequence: TGTGCCAGCAGCGTAGGCGGGGGCGCCGGGGAGCTGTTTTTT.

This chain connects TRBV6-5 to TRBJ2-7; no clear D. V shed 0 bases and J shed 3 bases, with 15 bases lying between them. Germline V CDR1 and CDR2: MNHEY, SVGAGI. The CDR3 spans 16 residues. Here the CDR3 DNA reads TGTGCCAGCAGTTACTCGAATCCCGGAGCTGGCTACGAGCAGTACTTC. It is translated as CASSYSNPGAGYEQYF.

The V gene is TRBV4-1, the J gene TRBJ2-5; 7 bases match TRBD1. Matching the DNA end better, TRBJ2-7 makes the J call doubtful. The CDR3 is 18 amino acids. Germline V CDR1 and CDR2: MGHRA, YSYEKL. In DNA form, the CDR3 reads TGCGCCAGCAGCCAAGATCGGACGCGCTGGACAGGAGCCTACGAGCAGTACTTC. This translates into CASSQDRTRWTGAYEQYF.

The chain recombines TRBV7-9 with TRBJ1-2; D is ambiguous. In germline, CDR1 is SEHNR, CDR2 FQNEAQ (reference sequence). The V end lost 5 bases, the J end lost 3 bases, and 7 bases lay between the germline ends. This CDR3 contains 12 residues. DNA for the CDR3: TGTGCCAGCAGCATTTCGGACTATGGCTACACCTTC. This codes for CASSISDYGYTF.